The following is a T cell receptor beta chain sequence with its context. TCRdb independently ran MiXCR on the 5' RACE reads; one entry per CDR3 protein. The sample includes around 450,000 distinct CDR3 sequences, roughly a quarter seen only once; the top ten take about 10%. The sample comes from a study of T-cell memory formation after mild COVID-19. The ends were cut back, 8 bases at V and 1 base at J, with 8 bases in the middle. Germline-derived CDR1 and CDR2 are MGHDK and SYGVNS. CDR3 length: 12 amino acids. Material: PBMCs or a T cell subset sorted from them (not recorded which). The chain carries TRBV25-1 and TRBJ1-1; D is unresolved. This clonotype originated in an adult woman who had mild COVID-19 (a few samples of this study predate the infection). Cell type and time point are not known. The CDR3 here is CASGRSNTEAFF. CDR3 DNA sequence: TGTGCCAGCGGCAGATCGAACACTGAAGCTTTCTTT.